This passage covers 32 T cell receptor beta chains from one sample sequenced in a study of cytomegalovirus exposure and HLA in healthy donors. The study ran its PCR with 60 Vbeta and 13 Jbeta primers. Sequenced by immunoSEQ multiplex PCR; TCRdb stores in-frame clones only, minus some. Among some 120,000 clones listed, about three quarters were seen once. Sequencing was done on a sample of PBMCs. The receptors come from a woman in her twenties or thirties in good health and CMV-seronegative.

This chain uses TRBV6-5 with TRBJ1-5; D unresolved. The CDR3 has 13 residues. Per germline, CDR1 MNHEY and CDR2 SVGAGI. Trimming took 2 bases from V and 2 from J, leaving 4 bases between them. CDR3 nucleotides: TGTGCCAGCAGTTACACGGGCAATCAGCCCCAGCATTTT. Protein sequence: CASSYTGNQPQHF.

This clone was recorded once. The chain recombines TRBV15 with TRBJ1-5, with D hard to call. Germline V gives CDR1 LNHNV, CDR2 YYDKDF (reference sequence). The CDR3 has 15 amino acids. The V gene lost 8 bases and the J gene lost 0 bases, with 14 bases spanning the gap. In DNA, the CDR3 is TGTGCCACCGCCCTTTCAGTAATTAGCAATCAGCCCCAGCATTTT. It translates to CATALSVISNQPQHF.

This chain uses TRBV30 with TRBJ2-3; 7 nucleotides line up with TRBD1. The CDR3 has 15 amino acids. Germline V CDR1 and CDR2: GTSNPN, SVGIG (reference sequence). V was clipped by 0 bases and J by 1 base; unmatched bases: 4. CDR3 sequence: CAWSVRGRGTDTQYF. The CDR3 DNA reads as TGTGCCTGGAGTGTGAGGGGGCGTGGCACAGATACGCAGTATTTT.

This clone was counted only a few times. V gene TRBV6-4 combines with J gene TRBJ2-2, with a possible D match to TRBD2 (6 bases). CDR1 is MRHNA and CDR2 is SNTAGT in the germline V gene. V lost 4 bases, J lost 3 bases, and 6 bases lay in between. The CDR3 contains 13 residues. CDR3 DNA sequence: TGTGCCAGCAGTGCGGGAGACACCGGGGAGCTGTTTTTT. It yields the protein CASSAGDTGELFF.

Only a few counts were recorded for this clone. This chain joins TRBV15 and TRBJ2-7, with TRBD1 as a possible D gene (6 bases). The CDR3 contains 14 residues. V lost 4 bases and J lost 2, with 12 bases in between. Per the germline V gene, CDR1 is LNHNV and CDR2 is YYDKDF (reference sequence). As DNA, the CDR3 is TGTGCCACCAGCAACGGGGACACGGCCTACGAGCAGTACTTC. Translating it yields CATSNGDTAYEQYF.

On this clone: A junction boundary mismatches the germline segment, possibly from a read error. The V gene is TRBV7-2, the J gene TRBJ1-2; D remains unclear. CDR1 is SGHTA, CDR2 FQGNSA, per germline. The CDR3 extends over 13 amino acids. CDR3 protein: CASSPQNLGRGAF. CDR3 nucleotides: TGTGCCAGCAGCCCTCAAAATCTTGGGAGAGGAGCCTTC. The whole variable domain, filled in from reference TRBV7-2 and TRBJ1-2, reads GAGVSQSPSNKVTEKGKDVELRCDPISGHTALYWYRQSLGQGLEFLIYFQGNSAPDKSGLPSDRFSAERTGGSVSTLTIQRTQQEDSAVYLCASSPQNLGRGAFGSGTRLTVV.

The J gene is TRBJ2-7, the V gene TRBV5-1; the match to TRBD2 covers 9 bases. Trimming removed 0 bases from V and 6 bases from J; junction bases left unmatched: 10. The germline CDR1 and CDR2 sequences are SGHRS and YFSETQ. The CDR3 totals 16 residues. In DNA form, the CDR3 reads TGCGCCAGCAGCTTGGCCAGAACTAGCGGGCACCTCGAGCAGTACTTC. It encodes CASSLARTSGHLEQYF.

V is TRBV15 and J is TRBJ2-7; 10 bases fit TRBD2. Unmatched junction bases numbered 2, after V lost 0 bases and J lost 3 bases. The CDR3 consists of 15 residues. Germline CDR1 is LNHNV and CDR2 is YYDKDF (reference sequence). The CDR3 DNA is TGTGCCACCAGCAGAGATAGACTAGCGGGCTACGAGCAGTACTTC. The encoded protein is CATSRDRLAGYEQYF.

This rearrangement joins TRBV15 to TRBJ1-1; 9 bases map to TRBD1. This CDR3 has 15 amino acids. J gave up 5 bases and V 1 base, and 5 bases lay outside the gene matches. From germline, CDR1 is LNHNV and CDR2 YYDKDF (reference sequence). The CDR3 reads CATSRATGGETEAFF. The CDR3, as DNA: TGTGCCACCAGCAGAGCGACAGGGGGAGAGACTGAAGCTTTCTTT.

CDR3 amino acids: CASSLSRGSYNEQFF. CDR3 sequence (DNA): TGTGCCAGCAGCCTTTCCAGGGGCTCCTACAATGAGCAGTTCTTC. The chain employs TRBV11-2 and TRBJ2-1; maybe TRBD1 (6 bases). V was cut by 5 bases and J by 0 bases, with 11 bases left in between. The CDR3 sequence is 15 residues long. Looked up from germline, CDR1 is SGHAT and CDR2 is FQNNGV.

The genes are TRBV7-8 and TRBJ1-3; the match to TRBD1 covers 8 bases. The CDR3 spans 17 residues. The junction had 9 bases not matched to a gene; V was cut back by 5 bases and J by 0 bases. Germline V gene data show CDR1 as SGHVS and CDR2 as FQNEAQ. The CDR3 nucleotides read TGTGCCAGCAGCCCCAACCGGGACAGGCTCTCTGGAAACACCATATATTTT. This codes for CASSPNRDRLSGNTIYF.

The chain uses TRBV12-5 and TRBJ1-1; D perhaps matches TRBD1 (5 bases). Germline lookup yields CDR1 LGHNT and CDR2 FRNRAP. The germline V and J ends were trimmed by 1 base and 8 bases, with 8 bases remaining between them. The CDR3 contains 12 residues. The CDR3: CASGLGQGEAFF. CDR3 DNA: TGTGCTAGTGGTTTGGGGCAGGGCGAAGCTTTCTTT.

The J gene is TRBJ2-3, the V gene TRBV7-2, with D perhaps matching TRBD1 (5 bases). The V and J ends lost 2 bases and 4 bases respectively, with 10 bases between them. This CDR3 contains 14 residues. Germline V CDR1 and CDR2: SGHTA, FQGNSA. In nucleotides, the CDR3 is TGTGCCAGCAGCTTATCAGGGATCCCAGATACGCAGTATTTT. This translates into CASSLSGIPDTQYF.

The gene calls are TRBV15 and TRBJ2-1, with 14 bases aligning to TRBD2. The CDR3 spans 16 residues. Germline CDR1 reads LNHNV; CDR2 reads YYDKDF (reference sequence). The V and J ends lost 1 base and 8 bases, in that order; junction bases with no gene match: 4. CDR3 coding DNA: TGTGCCACCAGCAGAGCCGGGACTAGCGGGAGAGATGAGCAGTTCTTC. This gives the protein CATSRAGTSGRDEQFF. Together with reference TRBV15 and TRBJ2-1, the CDR3 gives the full variable domain: DAMVIQNPRYQVTQFGKPVTLSCSQTLNHNVMYWYQQKSSQAPKLLFHYYDKDFNNEADTPDNFQSRRPNTSFCFLDIRSPGLGDTAMYLCATSRAGTSGRDEQFFGPGTRLTVL.

The gene calls are TRBV11-1 and TRBJ2-7; TRBD1 matches 10 bases. CDR3 length: 15 residues. CDR1 and CDR2 from the germline V gene are SGHAT and FQDESV (reference sequence). Trimming took 3 bases from V and 2 from J; bases not matched to a gene: 4. The chain's CDR3 is CASSFPGTGAYEQYF. For the CDR3, the DNA is TGTGCCAGCAGCTTCCCCGGGACAGGGGCCTACGAGCAGTACTTC. Full variable domain (missing parts from reference TRBV11-1 and TRBJ2-7): EAEVAQSPRYKITEKSQAVAFWCDPISGHATLYWYRQILGQGPELLVQFQDESVVDDSQLPKDRFSAERLKGVDSTLKIQPAELGDSAMYLCASSFPGTGAYEQYFGPGTRLTVT.

This chain's CDR3 is CASSPLDSSSSYNSPLHF. The CDR3 coding sequence is TGTGCCAGCTCACCACTTGACAGTTCTAGCTCCTATAATTCACCCCTCCACTTT. The J gene is TRBJ1-6, the V gene TRBV18, with TRBD1 as a possible D gene (5 bases). Deletions cut 1 base from V and 0 bases from J, with 13 bases between. Germline V lookup: CDR1 KGHSH, CDR2 LQKENI. The CDR3 is 18 residues long.

The chain recombines TRBV30 with TRBJ2-7; TRBD1 aligns across 8 bases. Losses at the gene ends were 1 base for V and 4 bases for J; bases not matched to a gene: 12. In germline, CDR1 is GTSNPN, CDR2 SVGIG (reference sequence). The CDR3 has 16 amino acids. CDR3 in DNA: TGTGCCTGGAGTGGGGCCTTGAGGACAGGGAGGTACGAGCAGTACTTC. Residues: CAWSGALRTGRYEQYF.

This clone was counted a single time. The V call is TRBV19, the J call TRBJ1-1, with a possible D match to TRBD1 (6 bases). The ends were cut back, 4 bases at V and 1 base at J, with 19 bases in the middle. Germline CDR1 LNHDA, CDR2 SQIVND (reference sequence). The CDR3 covers 17 residues. CDR3 nucleotide sequence: TGTGCCAGTAGTACTTTAGGCAGGCAGGGGCCGAACACTGAAGCTTTCTTT. Amino acid sequence: CASSTLGRQGPNTEAFF. Looking up the rest from reference TRBV19 and TRBJ1-1 gives the full variable domain: DGGITQSPKYLFRKEGQNVTLSCEQNLNHDAMYWYRQDPGQGLRLIYYSQIVNDFQKGDIAEGYSVSREKKESFPLTVTSAQKNPTAFYLCASSTLGRQGPNTEAFFGQGTRLTVV.

The CDR3 bases are TGTGCCAGCAGAGACAGGGGTGGGGGTCCCTACGAGCAGTACTTC. It specifies CASRDRGGGPYEQYF. The chain carries TRBV27 and TRBJ2-7; 8 bases are shared with TRBD1. CDR1 and CDR2 (germline): MNHEY, SMNVEV (reference sequence). The CDR3 extends over 15 amino acids. J gave up 2 bases and V 6 bases, and 9 bases lay outside the gene matches.

This chain links TRBV19 with TRBJ2-7, with TRBD1 matching 8 bases. The J segment lost 0 bases and the V segment lost 4 bases, leaving 5 bases of the junction unmatched. Germline assignment: CDR1 LNHDA and CDR2 SQIVND (reference sequence). This CDR3 comprises 15 residues. CDR3 amino acids: CASSTPGTGSYEQYF. The CDR3 bases are TGTGCCAGTAGTACCCCCGGGACAGGCTCCTACGAGCAGTACTTC. The whole variable domain, remainder taken from reference TRBV19 and TRBJ2-7, is DGGITQSPKYLFRKEGQNVTLSCEQNLNHDAMYWYRQDPGQGLRLIYYSQIVNDFQKGDIAEGYSVSREKKESFPLTVTSAQKNPTAFYLCASSTPGTGSYEQYFGPGTRLTVT.

This clone was seen more than once but under ten times. The rearrangement links TRBV4-3 to TRBJ2-5, with a possible D match to TRBD2 (5 bases). V lost 0 bases to trimming and J lost 6 bases, with 14 bases between them. The length of the CDR3 is 15 residues. CDR1 LGHNA and CDR2 YSLEER come from the germline V gene. The CDR3 protein is CASSQEVGSVKTQYF. The DNA of the CDR3 is TGCGCCAGCAGCCAAGAAGTGGGGAGCGTGAAGACCCAGTACTTC.

J is TRBJ2-5 and V is TRBV5-1; D not certain. From germline, CDR1 is SGHRS and CDR2 YFSETQ. The V and J ends lost 0 bases and 5 bases respectively, with 14 bases between them. The CDR3 extends over 15 amino acids. This CDR3 reads CASSLELTQRETQYF. The CDR3, as DNA: TGCGCCAGCAGCTTGGAGTTGACACAAAGGGAGACCCAGTACTTC.

This clone was seen a single time. The V and J genes are TRBV7-2 and TRBJ2-1; 10 bases are shared with TRBD2. Germline assignment: CDR1 SGHTA and CDR2 FQGNSA. V dropped 5 bases and J dropped 6; count of bases not matched to a gene: 7. The CDR3 is 15 residues long. CDR3 nucleotides: TGTGCCAGCAGCGTTACTAGCGGGGCCGGCAATGAGCAGTTCTTC. Its protein is CASSVTSGAGNEQFF.

The rearrangement uses TRBV4-1 and TRBJ1-6, with 9 bases matching TRBD1. The length of the CDR3 is 17 residues. The germline gives CDR1 MGHRA, CDR2 YSYEKL. V lost 4 bases, J lost 4 bases, and 8 bases stayed unmatched. CDR3 amino acids: CASSPGGTGIYNSPLHF. The CDR3 coding sequence is TGCGCCAGCAGCCCGGGTGGGACAGGGATTTATAATTCACCCCTCCACTTT.

The genes are TRBV27 and TRBJ1-6; tentative D call: TRBD1 (6 bases). With 7 bases removed from V and 3 bases from J, the gap between germline ends came to 13 bases. Per germline, CDR1 MNHEY and CDR2 SMNVEV (reference sequence). This CDR3 has 15 amino acids. The CDR3 sequence: CASKGGGGYNSPLHF. In DNA form, the CDR3 reads TGTGCCAGCAAGGGTGGGGGCGGCTATAATTCACCCCTCCACTTT.

This clone was seen a single time. The sample has other DNA sequences that encode this CDR3 too. The V gene is TRBV6-5, the J gene TRBJ2-3, with D possibly being TRBD1 (5 bases). CDR3 length: 14 residues. V gave up 0 bases and J gave up 2 bases, with 6 bases separating them. Per germline, CDR1 MNHEY and CDR2 SVGAGI. CDR3 residues: CASSYSTVTDTQYF. The CDR3 DNA is TGTGCCAGCAGTTACTCGACAGTCACAGATACGCAGTATTTT.

Here the CDR3 DNA reads TGTGCCAACACCGGACGACAGGGGACAACCACAGATACGCAGTATTTT. Protein: CANTGRQGTTTDTQYF. This chain joins TRBV2 and TRBJ2-3, with 8 bases matching TRBD1. Trimming took 10 bases from V and 2 from J; bases not matched to a gene: 14. The CDR3 has 16 amino acids. Germline lookup yields CDR1 SNHLY and CDR2 FYNNEI.

This chain uses TRBV7-9 with TRBJ2-3, with 11 bases matching TRBD1. V shed 4 bases and J 0 bases; nucleotides not matched to a gene: 9. There are 18 residues in the CDR3. CDR1 and CDR2 (germline): SEHNR, FQNEAQ (reference sequence). In DNA form, the CDR3 reads TGTGCCAGCAGCTCCCTGGAGGGACAGGGGGTTAGCACAGATACGCAGTATTTT. Encoded protein: CASSSLEGQGVSTDTQYF. Full variable domain (rest looked up from reference TRBV7-9 and TRBJ2-3): DTGVSQNPRHKITKRGQNVTFRCDPISEHNRLYWYRQTLGQGPEFLTYFQNEAQLEKSRLLSDRFSAERPKGSFSTLEIQRTEQGDSAMYLCASSSLEGQGVSTDTQYFGPGTRLTVL.

The V and J genes are TRBV11-2 and TRBJ2-5; a weak D match, TRBD1 (5 bases). The V end lost 5 bases, the J end lost 4 bases, and 17 bases lay between the germline ends. CDR3 size: 15 residues. CDR1 and CDR2 (germline): SGHAT, FQNNGV. This chain's CDR3 is CASSLWTNLGETQYF. The CDR3 bases are TGTGCCAGCAGCCTTTGGACAAACTTGGGAGAGACCCAGTACTTC.

This clone was seen more than once but under ten times. The CDR3 DNA follows: TGTGCCTGCGGACAGGTCAATGAGCAGTTCTTC. This codes for CACGQVNEQFF. The chain carries TRBV30 and TRBJ2-1; 7 nucleotides agree with TRBD1. The trim removed 6 bases at V and 6 bases at J, leaving 2 bases unmatched. The CDR3 consists of 11 residues. The V gene's germline CDR1 is GTSNPN and CDR2 SVGIG (reference sequence).

The chain employs TRBV19 and TRBJ2-5; no firm D call. Trimming took off 5 bases at V and 2 bases at J, with 12 bases between the two ends. This CDR3 is built from 14 residues. The germline gives CDR1 LNHDA, CDR2 SQIVND (reference sequence). The CDR3 loop is CASSPSSVQETQYF. CDR3 DNA sequence: TGTGCCAGTAGTCCCTCCAGCGTTCAAGAGACCCAGTACTTC.

This clone was observed a single time. The V and J genes are TRBV30 and TRBJ1-3, with 7 bases fitting TRBD1. The V and J ends lost 5 bases and 3 bases, in that order; junction bases with no gene match: 10. Germline V CDR1 and CDR2: GTSNPN, SVGIG (reference sequence). This CDR3 is built from 15 residues. The CDR3 DNA reads as TGTGCCTGGGTTTATGGCAGGGGGTTTGGAAACACCATATATTTT. Translating gives CAWVYGRGFGNTIYF.